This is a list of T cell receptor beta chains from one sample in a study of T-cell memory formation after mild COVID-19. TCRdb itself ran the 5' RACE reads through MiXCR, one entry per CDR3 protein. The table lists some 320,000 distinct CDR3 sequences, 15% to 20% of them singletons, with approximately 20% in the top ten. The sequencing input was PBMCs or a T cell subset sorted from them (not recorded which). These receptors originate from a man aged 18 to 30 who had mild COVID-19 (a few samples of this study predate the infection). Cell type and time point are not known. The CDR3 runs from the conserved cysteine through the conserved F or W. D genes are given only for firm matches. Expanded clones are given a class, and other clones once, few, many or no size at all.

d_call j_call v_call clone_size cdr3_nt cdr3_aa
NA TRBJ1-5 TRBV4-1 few TGCGCCAGCAGCCAAGGGGGCAATCAGCCCCAGCATTTT CASSQGGNQPQHF
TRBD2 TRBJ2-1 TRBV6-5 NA TGTGCCAGCAGACGGACTAGCGGGGGGGCCGTCGATGAGCAGTTCTTC CASRRTSGGAVDEQFF
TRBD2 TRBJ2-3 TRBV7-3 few TGTGCCTCGGGACTAGCGGGGGCCACAGATACGCAGTATTTT CASGLAGATDTQYF
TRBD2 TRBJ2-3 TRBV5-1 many TGCGCCAGCAGCAAACTAGCGGGGGGAAACACAGATACGCAGTATTTT CASSKLAGGNTDTQYF
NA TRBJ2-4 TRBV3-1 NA TGTGCCAGCAGCCAGCGTCCCGGACGGTACAAAAACATTCAGTACTTC CASSQRPGRYKNIQYF
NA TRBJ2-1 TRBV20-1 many TGCAGGCCTTCCGAGGGGCTCGATGGTGAGCAGTTCTTC CRPSEGLDGEQFF
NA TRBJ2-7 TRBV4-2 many TGTGCCAGCAGCCAAGATACCAGGGATCGGCAGTACTTC CASSQDTRDRQYF
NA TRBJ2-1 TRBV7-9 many TGTGCCAGCAGCTTAGGAGTTCAGTTCTTC CASSLGVQFF
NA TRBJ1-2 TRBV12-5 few TGTGCTAGTGGTTTGGTACCCGGGCTTCGTGGCTACACCTTC CASGLVPGLRGYTF
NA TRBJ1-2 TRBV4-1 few TGCGCCAGCAGCCAAGTATTGGGGGGGAACTATGGCTACACCTTC CASSQVLGGNYGYTF
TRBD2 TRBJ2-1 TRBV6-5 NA TGTGCCAGCAGCGGGACTAACCACAATGAGCAGTTCTTC CASSGTNHNEQFF
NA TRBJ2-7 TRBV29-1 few TGCAGCGTTGAGGACAGTGCGGACGAGCAGTACTTC CSVEDSADEQYF
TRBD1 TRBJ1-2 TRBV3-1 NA TGTGCCAGCAGCCAAGGACAGGGCCGAGGCTACACCTTC CASSQGQGRGYTF
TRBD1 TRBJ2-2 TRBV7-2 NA TGTGCCAGCAGCTTAGCGGGGACAGGGGGTCGGGCCGGGGAGCTGTTTTTT CASSLAGTGGRAGELFF
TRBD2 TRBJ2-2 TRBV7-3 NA TGTGCCAGCAGCGGCGGGGGAAACGCGAACACCGGGGAGCTGTTTTTT CASSGGGNANTGELFF
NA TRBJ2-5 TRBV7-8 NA TGTGCCAGCAGCCCCATGGTCCAAGAGACCCAGTACTTC CASSPMVQETQYF
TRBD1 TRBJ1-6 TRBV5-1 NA TGCGCCAGCAGCGTGGGACCCAGGGGGCAGGGTAATTCACCCCTCCACTTT CASSVGPRGQGNSPLHF
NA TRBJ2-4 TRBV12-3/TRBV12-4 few TGTGCCAGCAGTTGGGGGGGCGGAAACATTCAGTACTTC CASSWGGGNIQYF
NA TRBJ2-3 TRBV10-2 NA TGCGCCAGCAGTGTGGCGGGGGCCACAGATACGCAGTATTTT CASSVAGATDTQYF
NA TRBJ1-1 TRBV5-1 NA TGCGCCAGCAGCTTGAAAACTTCTCCGAACACTGAAGCTTTCTTT CASSLKTSPNTEAFF
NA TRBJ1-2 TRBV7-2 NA TGTGCCAGCAGACCTCCGGGGCTAAACTATGGCTACACCTTC CASRPPGLNYGYTF
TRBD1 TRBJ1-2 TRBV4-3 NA TGCGCCAGCAGCTACGGACAGGGGGTAGGCTACACCTTC CASSYGQGVGYTF
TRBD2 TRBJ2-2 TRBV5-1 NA TGCGCCAGCAGCTTGGCTGGACTAGCTAATACCGGGGAGCTGTTTTTT CASSLAGLANTGELFF
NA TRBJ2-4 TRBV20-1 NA TGCAGTGCTAGAGACAGGGGCGCTTTAAACATTCAGTACTTC CSARDRGALNIQYF
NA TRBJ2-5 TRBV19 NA TGTGCCAGTAGAGACACGGTGCAAGAGACCCAGTACTTC CASRDTVQETQYF
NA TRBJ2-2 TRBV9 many TGTGCCAGCAGCGTAGAGGGTCCACCGAACACCGGGGAGCTGTTTTTT CASSVEGPPNTGELFF
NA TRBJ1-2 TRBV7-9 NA TGTGCCAGCAGCTTCCGGGGGGATGGCTACACCTTC CASSFRGDGYTF
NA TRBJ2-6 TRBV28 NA TGTGCCAGCAGTTTTATTCCCACTGGGGCCAACGTCCTGACTTTC CASSFIPTGANVLTF
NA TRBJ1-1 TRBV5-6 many TGTGCCAGCAGCCTATGGAGCGGATTTAACACTGAAGCTTTCTTT CASSLWSGFNTEAFF
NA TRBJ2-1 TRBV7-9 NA TGTGCCAGCAGCTTAGCCCTAGGGGGCAATGAGCAGTTCTTC CASSLALGGNEQFF
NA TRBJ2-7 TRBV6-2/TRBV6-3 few TGTGCCAGCAGTTACTCGAGGTCTGGCCGGGAGCAGTACTTC CASSYSRSGREQYF
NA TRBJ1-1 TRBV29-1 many TGCAGCGGCTACAGGGTTAGGACTGAAGCTTTCTTT CSGYRVRTEAFF
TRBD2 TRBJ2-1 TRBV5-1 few TGCGCCACTTCCCCGGGGGGGGGGGCCCTTAGCTCCTACAATGAGCAGTTCTTC CATSPGGGALSSYNEQFF
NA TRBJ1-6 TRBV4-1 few TGCGCCAGCAGCCAAGACTGGGGAGTCGGGGGACTTAATTCACCCCTCCACTTT CASSQDWGVGGLNSPLHF
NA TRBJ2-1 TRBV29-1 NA TGCAGCGTTGAAGTGTGGGGCGAGCAGTTCTTC CSVEVWGEQFF
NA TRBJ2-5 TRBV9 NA TGTGCCAGCAGCGTATTGGGGCTGGGGGAGACCCAGTACTTC CASSVLGLGETQYF
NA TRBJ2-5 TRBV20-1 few TGCAGTGCTCTCCCCCAGGCGACCCAGTACTTC CSALPQATQYF
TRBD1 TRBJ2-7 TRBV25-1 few TGTGCCAGCAGTGAATACAGGGGGTCCTACGAGCAGTACTTC CASSEYRGSYEQYF
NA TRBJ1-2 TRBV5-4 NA TGTGCCAGCAGCTCTCGGGGGCGGGTCTACACCTTC CASSSRGRVYTF
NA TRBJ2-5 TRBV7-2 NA TGTGCCAGCAGCTTAGTATCAGGGTGGGACCAAGAGACCCAGTACTTC CASSLVSGWDQETQYF
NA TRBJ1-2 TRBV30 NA TGTGCCTGGAGTCCCGGGGACTATGGCTACACCTTC CAWSPGDYGYTF
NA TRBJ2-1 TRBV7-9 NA TGTGCCAGCAGCCCCGGACGCGGACTCTCCTACAATGAGCAGTTCTTC CASSPGRGLSYNEQFF
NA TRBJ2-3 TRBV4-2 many TGTGCCAGCAGCCAAGATACTACAGGATACTCTAGCACAGATACGCAGTATTTT CASSQDTTGYSSTDTQYF
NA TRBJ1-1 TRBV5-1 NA TGCGCCAGCAGCTCAAGAACCCCCCGTACATCGACAGATTGGGGCACTGAAGCTTTCTTT CASSSRTPRTSTDWGTEAFF
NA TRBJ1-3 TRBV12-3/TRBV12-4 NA TGTGCCAGCAGTCTAGGTGGCATATATTTT CASSLGGIYF
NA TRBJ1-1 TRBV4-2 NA TGTGCCAGCAGCCTAGAAACAGAGGGTAACACTGAAGCTTTCTTT CASSLETEGNTEAFF
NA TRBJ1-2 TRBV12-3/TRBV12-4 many TGTGCCAGCAGTCCGCTTAGGTTCTATGGCTACACCTTC CASSPLRFYGYTF
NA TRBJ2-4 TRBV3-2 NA TGTGCCAGCAGGCCTAAACTAGCGGCCTCCAAAAACATTCAGTACTTC CASRPKLAASKNIQYF